This TCR beta chain is from a study of identical twins. This clonotype was observed once. What it binds is unknown. Findings and limits, study-wide: The study found excess low generation probability among twin-shared out-of-frame alpha sequences. Conclusions were drawn cross-sectionally by statistical analysis, without following the same donors. Within cord blood, abundant beta clonotypes carried fewer insertions, but memory repertoires showed no such trend.

CDR3 size: 16 residues. Germline V gene sequence: CDR1 DFQATT, CDR2 SNEGSKA (reference sequence). V gave up 6 bases and J gave up 0 bases, with 19 bases separating them. Unique molecular identifiers were present on the cDNA, which also gained a universal primer site by template switching. Using its own MiXCR run on the 5' RACE reads, TCRdb lists one record per CDR3 protein. The sample includes 1.5 million or so distinct CDR3 sequences, around 29% of them seen just once. What was sequenced was cord blood. This TCR derives from a newborn girl in good health. The chain combines TRBV20-1 with TRBJ2-3, with D possibly matching TRBD2 (6 bases). The CDR3 bases are TGCAGTGCCCCTGACCGTGCGGGGAAAAGCACAGATACGCAGTATTTT. Translation: CSAPDRAGKSTDTQYF.